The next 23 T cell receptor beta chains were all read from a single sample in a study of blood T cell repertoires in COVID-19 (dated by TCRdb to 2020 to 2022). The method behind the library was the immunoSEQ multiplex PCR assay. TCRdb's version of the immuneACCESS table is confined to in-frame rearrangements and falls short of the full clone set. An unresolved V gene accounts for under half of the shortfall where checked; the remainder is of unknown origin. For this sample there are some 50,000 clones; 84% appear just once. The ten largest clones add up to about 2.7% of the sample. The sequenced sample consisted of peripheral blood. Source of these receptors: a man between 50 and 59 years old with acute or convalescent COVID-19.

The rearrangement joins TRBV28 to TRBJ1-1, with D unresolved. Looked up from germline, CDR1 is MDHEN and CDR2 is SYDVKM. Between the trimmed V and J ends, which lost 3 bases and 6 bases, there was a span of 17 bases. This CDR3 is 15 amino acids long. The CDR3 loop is CASSFFGIGEAEAFF. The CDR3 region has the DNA TGTGCCAGCAGTTTTTTCGGTATTGGGGAGGCTGAAGCTTTCTTT.

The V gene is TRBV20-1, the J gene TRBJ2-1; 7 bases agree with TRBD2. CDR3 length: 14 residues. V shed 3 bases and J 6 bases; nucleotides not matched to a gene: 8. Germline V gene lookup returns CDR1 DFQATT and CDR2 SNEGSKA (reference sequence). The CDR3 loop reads CSASWGSGVNEQFF. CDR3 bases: TGCAGTGCTAGTTGGGGGAGCGGGGTCAATGAGCAGTTCTTC.

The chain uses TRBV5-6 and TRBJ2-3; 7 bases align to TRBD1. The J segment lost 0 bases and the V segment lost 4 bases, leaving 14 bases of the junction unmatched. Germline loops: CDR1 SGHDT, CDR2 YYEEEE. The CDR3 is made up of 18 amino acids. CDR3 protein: CASSPTPPGQPSTDTQYF. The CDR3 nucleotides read TGTGCCAGCAGCCCGACACCGCCGGGACAGCCTAGCACAGATACGCAGTATTTT.

CDR3 amino acids: CASSPKRREVLSTDTQYF. CDR3 DNA sequence: TGTGCCAGCAGCCCTAAGCGGAGAGAAGTACTTAGCACAGATACGCAGTATTTT. The chain is built from TRBV6-2 or TRBV6-3 and TRBJ2-3, with D perhaps TRBD2 (5 bases). V shed 6 bases and J shed 0 bases, with 22 bases lying between them. The length of the CDR3 is 18 residues. Per the germline V gene, CDR1 is MNHEY and CDR2 is SVGEGT.

The chain's CDR3 is CASSQLTSGVYEQYF. The DNA for the CDR3 is TGCGCCAGCAGCCAACTGACTAGCGGGGTCTACGAGCAGTACTTC. This chain links TRBV4-1 with TRBJ2-7, with 11 bases lining up with TRBD2. There are 15 residues in the CDR3. The V gene's germline CDR1 is MGHRA and CDR2 YSYEKL. V trimming: 2 bases; J trimming: 3 bases; junction bases outside the gene matches: 3.

The CDR3 here is CASRSQLAGGPREQYF. In DNA form, the CDR3 reads TGTGCCAGCAGGAGTCAACTAGCGGGAGGGCCTCGAGAGCAGTACTTC. The chain employs TRBV7-2 and TRBJ2-7; 13 bases map to TRBD2. The J segment lost 7 bases and the V segment lost 6 bases, leaving 12 bases of the junction unmatched. This CDR3 has 16 amino acids. Germline CDR1 reads SGHTA; CDR2 reads FQGNSA. The whole variable domain, remainder taken from reference TRBV7-2 and TRBJ2-7, is GAGVSQSPSNKVTEKGKDVELRCDPISGHTALYWYRQSLGQGLEFLIYFQGNSAPDKSGLPSDRFSAERTGGSVSTLTIQRTQQEDSAVYLCASRSQLAGGPREQYFGPGTRLTVT.

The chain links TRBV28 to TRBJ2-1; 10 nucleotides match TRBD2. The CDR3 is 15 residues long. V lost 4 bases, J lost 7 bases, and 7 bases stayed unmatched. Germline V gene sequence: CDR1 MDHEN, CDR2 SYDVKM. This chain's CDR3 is CASSSPAGGPNEQFF. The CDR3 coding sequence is TGTGCCAGCAGTTCCCCAGCGGGAGGGCCAAATGAGCAGTTCTTC.

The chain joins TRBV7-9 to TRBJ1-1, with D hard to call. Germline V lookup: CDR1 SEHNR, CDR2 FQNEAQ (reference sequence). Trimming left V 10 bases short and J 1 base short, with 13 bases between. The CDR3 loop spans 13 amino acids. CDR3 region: CAILKAGNTEAFF. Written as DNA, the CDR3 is TGTGCCATCCTAAAGGCAGGGAACACTGAAGCTTTCTTT.

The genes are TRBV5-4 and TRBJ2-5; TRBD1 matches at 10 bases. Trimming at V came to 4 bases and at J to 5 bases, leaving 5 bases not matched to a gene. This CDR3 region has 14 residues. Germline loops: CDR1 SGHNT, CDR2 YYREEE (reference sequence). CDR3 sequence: CASSRDRGSETQYF. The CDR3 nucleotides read TGTGCCAGCAGCCGGGACAGGGGTAGCGAGACCCAGTACTTC. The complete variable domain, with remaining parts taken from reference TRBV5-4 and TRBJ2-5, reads ETGVTQSPTHLIKTRGQQVTLRCSSQSGHNTVSWYQQALGQGPQFIFQYYREEENGRGNFPPRFSGLQFPNYSSELNVNALELDDSALYLCASSRDRGSETQYFGPGTRLLVL.

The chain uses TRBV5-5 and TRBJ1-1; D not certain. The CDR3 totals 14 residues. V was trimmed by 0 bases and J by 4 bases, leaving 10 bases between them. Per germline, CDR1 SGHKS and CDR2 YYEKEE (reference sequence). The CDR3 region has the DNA TGTGCCAGCAGCTTGGCTTTAACTGCCACTGAAGCTTTCTTT. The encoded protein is CASSLALTATEAFF.

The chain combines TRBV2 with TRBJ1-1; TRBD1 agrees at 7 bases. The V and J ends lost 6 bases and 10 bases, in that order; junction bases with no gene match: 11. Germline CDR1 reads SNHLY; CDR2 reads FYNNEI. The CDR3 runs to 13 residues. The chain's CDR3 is CASREEGDRVAFF. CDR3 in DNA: TGTGCCAGCAGAGAGGAGGGAGACAGGGTAGCTTTCTTT. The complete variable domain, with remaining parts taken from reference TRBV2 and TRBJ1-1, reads EPEVTQTPSHQVTQMGQEVILRCVPISNHLYFYWYRQILGQKVEFLVSFYNNEISEKSEIFDDQFSVERPDGSNFTLKIRSTKLEDSAMYFCASREEGDRVAFFGQGTRLTVV.

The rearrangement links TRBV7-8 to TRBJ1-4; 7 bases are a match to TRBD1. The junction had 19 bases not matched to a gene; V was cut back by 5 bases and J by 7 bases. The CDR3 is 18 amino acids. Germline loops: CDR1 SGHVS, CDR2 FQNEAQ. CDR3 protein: CASSDSYRGTRISEKLFF. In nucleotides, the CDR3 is TGTGCCAGCAGCGACTCGTACAGGGGAACTAGAATAAGTGAAAAACTGTTTTTT.

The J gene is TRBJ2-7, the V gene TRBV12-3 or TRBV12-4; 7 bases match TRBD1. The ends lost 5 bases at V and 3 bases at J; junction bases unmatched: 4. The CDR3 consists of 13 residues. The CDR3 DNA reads TGTGCCAGCAGTCGGGACAGCCACTACGAGCAGTACTTC. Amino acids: CASSRDSHYEQYF.

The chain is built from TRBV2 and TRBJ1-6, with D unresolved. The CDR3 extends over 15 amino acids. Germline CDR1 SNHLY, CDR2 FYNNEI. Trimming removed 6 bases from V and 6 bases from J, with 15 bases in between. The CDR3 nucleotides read TGTGCCAGCAGGCCCGAGGGTCAGATTAATTCACCCCTCCACTTT. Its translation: CASRPEGQINSPLHF.

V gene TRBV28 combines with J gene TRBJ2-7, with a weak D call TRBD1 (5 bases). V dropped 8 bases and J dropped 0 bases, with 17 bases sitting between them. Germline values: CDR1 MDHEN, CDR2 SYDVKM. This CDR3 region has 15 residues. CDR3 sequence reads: CASGSTGPLSYEQYF. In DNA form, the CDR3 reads TGTGCCAGCGGATCTACAGGACCTCTCTCCTACGAGCAGTACTTC.

The CDR3 sequence: CARKVQGAGNTIYF. Written as DNA, the CDR3 is TGTGCCAGGAAAGTACAGGGGGCTGGAAACACCATATATTTT. The J gene is TRBJ1-3, the V gene TRBV2, with TRBD1 identical over 8 bases. The ends lost 9 bases at V and 2 bases at J; junction bases unmatched: 6. This CDR3 contains 14 residues. The germline CDR1 and CDR2 sequences are SNHLY and FYNNEI.

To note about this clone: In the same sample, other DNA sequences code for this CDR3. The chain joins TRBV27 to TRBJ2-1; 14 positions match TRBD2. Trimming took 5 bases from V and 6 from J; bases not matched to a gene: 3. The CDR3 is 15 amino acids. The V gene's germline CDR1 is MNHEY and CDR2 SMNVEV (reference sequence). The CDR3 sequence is CASSRGLAGGNEQFF. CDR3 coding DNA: TGTGCCAGCAGTCGCGGACTAGCGGGAGGCAATGAGCAGTTCTTC.

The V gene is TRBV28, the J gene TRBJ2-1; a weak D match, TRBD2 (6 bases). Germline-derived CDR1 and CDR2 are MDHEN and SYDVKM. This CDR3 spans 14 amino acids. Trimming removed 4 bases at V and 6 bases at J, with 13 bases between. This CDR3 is CASSWAGGVNEQFF. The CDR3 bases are TGTGCCAGCAGTTGGGCTGGAGGGGTCAATGAGCAGTTCTTC.

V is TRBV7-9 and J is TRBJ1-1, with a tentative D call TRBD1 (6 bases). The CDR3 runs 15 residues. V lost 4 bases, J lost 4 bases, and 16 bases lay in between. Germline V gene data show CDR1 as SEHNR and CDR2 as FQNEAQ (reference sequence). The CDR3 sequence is CASSSNPTGGTEAFF. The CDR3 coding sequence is TGTGCCAGCAGCTCCAACCCGACAGGTGGCACTGAAGCTTTCTTT.

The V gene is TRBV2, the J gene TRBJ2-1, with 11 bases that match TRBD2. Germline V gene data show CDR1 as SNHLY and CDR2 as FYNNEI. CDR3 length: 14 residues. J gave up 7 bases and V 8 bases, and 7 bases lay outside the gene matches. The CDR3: CASDLSGRANEQFF. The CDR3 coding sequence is TGTGCCAGCGACCTTAGCGGGAGGGCGAATGAGCAGTTCTTC.

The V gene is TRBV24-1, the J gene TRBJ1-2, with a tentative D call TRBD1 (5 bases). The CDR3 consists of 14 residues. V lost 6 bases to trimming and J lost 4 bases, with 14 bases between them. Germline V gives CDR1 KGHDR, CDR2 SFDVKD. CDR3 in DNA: TGTGCCACCAGTCCCCAGGGCGTCGGCTATGGCTACACCTTC. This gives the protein CATSPQGVGYGYTF.

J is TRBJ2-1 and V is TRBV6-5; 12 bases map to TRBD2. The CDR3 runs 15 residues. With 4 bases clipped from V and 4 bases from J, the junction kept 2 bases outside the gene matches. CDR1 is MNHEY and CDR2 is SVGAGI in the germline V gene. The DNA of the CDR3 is TGTGCCAGCAGTTTCGGGACTAGCGGGTACAATGAGCAGTTCTTC. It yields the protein CASSFGTSGYNEQFF.

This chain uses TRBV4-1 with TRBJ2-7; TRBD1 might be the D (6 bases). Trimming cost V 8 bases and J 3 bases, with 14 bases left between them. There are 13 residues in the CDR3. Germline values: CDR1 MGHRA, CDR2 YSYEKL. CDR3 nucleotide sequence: TGCGCCAGCTCCCGACAGGCTGACTACGAGCAGTACTTC. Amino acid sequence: CASSRQADYEQYF.